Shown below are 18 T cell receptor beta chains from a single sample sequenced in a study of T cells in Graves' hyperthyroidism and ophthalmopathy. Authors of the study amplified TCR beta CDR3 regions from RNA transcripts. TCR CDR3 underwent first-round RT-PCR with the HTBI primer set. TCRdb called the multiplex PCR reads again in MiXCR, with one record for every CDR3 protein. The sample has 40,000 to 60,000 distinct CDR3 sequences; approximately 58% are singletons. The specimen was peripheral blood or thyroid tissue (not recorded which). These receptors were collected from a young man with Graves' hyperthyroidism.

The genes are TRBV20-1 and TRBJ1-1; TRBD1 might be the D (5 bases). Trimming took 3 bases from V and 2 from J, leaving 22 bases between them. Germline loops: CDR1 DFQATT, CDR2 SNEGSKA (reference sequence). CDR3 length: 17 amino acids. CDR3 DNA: TGCAGTGCTAGGGATGGGGTTTGGGACGAGTTAAACACTGAAGCTTTCTTT. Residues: CSARDGVWDELNTEAFF.

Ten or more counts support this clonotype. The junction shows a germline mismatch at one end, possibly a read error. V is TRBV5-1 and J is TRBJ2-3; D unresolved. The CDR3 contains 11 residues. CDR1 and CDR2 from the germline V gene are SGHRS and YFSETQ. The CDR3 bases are TGCGCCGGCAGCTTACTAGATACGCAGTATTTT. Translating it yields CAGSLLDTQYF. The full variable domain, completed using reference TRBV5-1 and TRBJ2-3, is KAGVTQTPRYLIKTRGQQVTLSCSPISGHRSVSWYQQTPGQGLQFLFEYFSETQRNKGNFPGRFSGRQFSNSRSEMNVSTLELGDSALYLCAGSLLDTQYFGPGTRLTVL.

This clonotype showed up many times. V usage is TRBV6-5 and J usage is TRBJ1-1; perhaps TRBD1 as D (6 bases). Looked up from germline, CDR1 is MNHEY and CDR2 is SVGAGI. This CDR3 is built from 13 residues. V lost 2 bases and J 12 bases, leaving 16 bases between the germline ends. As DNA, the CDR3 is TGTGCCAGCAGTTACAGGGAAAGGGGGTGGTCTTTCTTT. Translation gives CASSYRERGWSFF.

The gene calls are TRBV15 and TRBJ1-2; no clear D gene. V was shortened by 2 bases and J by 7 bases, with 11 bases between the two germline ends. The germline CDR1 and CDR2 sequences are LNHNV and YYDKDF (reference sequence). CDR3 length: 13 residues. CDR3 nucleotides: TGTGCCACCAGCAGACAGATGGGGATTGGCTACACCTTC. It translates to CATSRQMGIGYTF.

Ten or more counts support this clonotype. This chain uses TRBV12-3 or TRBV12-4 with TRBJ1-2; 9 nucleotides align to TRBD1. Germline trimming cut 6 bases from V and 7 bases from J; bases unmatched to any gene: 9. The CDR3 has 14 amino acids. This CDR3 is CASSSDRGDRGYTF. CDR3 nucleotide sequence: TGTGCCAGCAGCTCGGACAGGGGAGACCGTGGCTACACCTTC.

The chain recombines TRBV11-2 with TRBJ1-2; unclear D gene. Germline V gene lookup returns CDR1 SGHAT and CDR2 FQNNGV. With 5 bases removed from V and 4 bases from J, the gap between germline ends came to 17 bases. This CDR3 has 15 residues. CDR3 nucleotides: TGTGCCAGCAGCACATCCGGGCCCTACGGCTATGGCTACACCTTC. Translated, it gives CASSTSGPYGYGYTF.

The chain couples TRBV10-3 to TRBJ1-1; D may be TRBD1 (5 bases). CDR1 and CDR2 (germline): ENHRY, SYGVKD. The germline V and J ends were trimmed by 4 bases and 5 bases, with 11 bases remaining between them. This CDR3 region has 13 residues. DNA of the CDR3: TGTGCCATCAGTGGCAAGTCAGGGACTGAAGCTTTCTTT. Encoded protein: CAISGKSGTEAFF.

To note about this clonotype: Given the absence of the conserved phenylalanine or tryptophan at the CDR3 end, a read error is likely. Here the CDR3 reads CASSCKGQGAEEQYS. DNA for the CDR3: TGTGCCAGCAGCTGCAAGGGGCAGGGGGCGGAGGAGCAGTACTCC. The chain carries TRBV7-2 and TRBJ2-7; 8 bases are shared with TRBD1. The V segment lost 4 bases and the J segment 7 bases; nucleotides outside the gene matches: 12. The CDR3 is 15 amino acids. Germline CDR1 SGHTA, CDR2 FQGNSA.

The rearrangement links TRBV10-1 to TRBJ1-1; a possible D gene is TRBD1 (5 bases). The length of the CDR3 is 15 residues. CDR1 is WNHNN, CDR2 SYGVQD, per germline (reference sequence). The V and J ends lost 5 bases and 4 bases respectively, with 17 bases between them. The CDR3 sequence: CASSPSAGRGTEAFF. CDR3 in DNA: TGCGCCAGCAGTCCGTCGGCGGGAAGGGGCACTGAAGCTTTCTTT.

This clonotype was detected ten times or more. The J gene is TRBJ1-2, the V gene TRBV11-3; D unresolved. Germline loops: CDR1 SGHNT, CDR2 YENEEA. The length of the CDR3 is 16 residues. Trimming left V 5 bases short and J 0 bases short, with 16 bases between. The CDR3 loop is CASSDRAFVTNYGYTF. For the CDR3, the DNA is TGTGCCAGCAGCGATCGGGCGTTTGTCACTAACTATGGCTACACCTTC.

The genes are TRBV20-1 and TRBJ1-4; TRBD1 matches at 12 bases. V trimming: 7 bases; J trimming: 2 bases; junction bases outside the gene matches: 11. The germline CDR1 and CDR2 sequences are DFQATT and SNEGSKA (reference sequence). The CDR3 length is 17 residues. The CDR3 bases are TGCAGTGTGACAGGGACAGGGGGCGCTCGGACTAATGAAAAACTGTTTTTT. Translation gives CSVTGTGGARTNEKLFF.

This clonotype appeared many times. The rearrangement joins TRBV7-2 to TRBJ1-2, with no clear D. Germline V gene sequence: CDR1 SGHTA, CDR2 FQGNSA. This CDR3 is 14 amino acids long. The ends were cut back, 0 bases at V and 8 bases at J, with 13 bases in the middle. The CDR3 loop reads CASSLAAGSGGYTF. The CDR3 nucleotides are TGTGCCAGCAGCTTAGCGGCGGGGTCGGGGGGCTACACCTTC. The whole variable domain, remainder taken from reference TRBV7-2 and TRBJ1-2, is GAGVSQSPSNKVTEKGKDVELRCDPISGHTALYWYRQSLGQGLEFLIYFQGNSAPDKSGLPSDRFSAERTGGSVSTLTIQRTQQEDSAVYLCASSLAAGSGGYTFGSGTRLTVV.

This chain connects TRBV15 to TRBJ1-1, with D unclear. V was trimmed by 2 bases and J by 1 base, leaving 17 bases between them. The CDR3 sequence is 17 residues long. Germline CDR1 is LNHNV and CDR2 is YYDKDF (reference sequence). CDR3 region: CATSRYSPRERNTEAFF. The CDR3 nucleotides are TGTGCCACCAGCAGATACTCACCCCGGGAGAGGAACACTGAAGCTTTCTTT.

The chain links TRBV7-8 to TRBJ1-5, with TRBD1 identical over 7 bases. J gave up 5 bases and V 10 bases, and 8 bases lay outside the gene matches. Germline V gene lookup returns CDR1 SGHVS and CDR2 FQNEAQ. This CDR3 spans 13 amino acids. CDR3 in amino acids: CATRGVSDQPQHF. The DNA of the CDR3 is TGTGCCACCAGGGGGGTTTCCGATCAGCCCCAGCATTTT. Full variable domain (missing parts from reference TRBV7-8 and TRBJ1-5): GAGVSQSPRYKVAKRGQDVALRCDPISGHVSLFWYQQALGQGPEFLTYFQNEAQLDKSGLPSDRFFAERPEGSVSTLKIQRTQQEDSAVYLCATRGVSDQPQHFGDGTRLSIL.

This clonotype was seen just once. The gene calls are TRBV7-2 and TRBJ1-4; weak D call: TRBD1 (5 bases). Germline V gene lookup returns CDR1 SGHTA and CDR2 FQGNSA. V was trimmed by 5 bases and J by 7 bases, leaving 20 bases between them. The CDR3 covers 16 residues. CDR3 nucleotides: TGTGCCAGCAGCCAAGCTGGGGCGGGGATGGGTGAAAAACTGTTTTTT. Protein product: CASSQAGAGMGEKLFF.

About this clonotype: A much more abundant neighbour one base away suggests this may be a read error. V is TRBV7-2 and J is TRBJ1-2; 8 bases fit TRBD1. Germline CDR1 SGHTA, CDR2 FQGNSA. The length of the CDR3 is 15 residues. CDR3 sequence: CASSLPTGANYGCTF. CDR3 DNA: TGTGCCAGCAGTTTACCGACAGGGGCTAACTATGGCTGCACCTTC.

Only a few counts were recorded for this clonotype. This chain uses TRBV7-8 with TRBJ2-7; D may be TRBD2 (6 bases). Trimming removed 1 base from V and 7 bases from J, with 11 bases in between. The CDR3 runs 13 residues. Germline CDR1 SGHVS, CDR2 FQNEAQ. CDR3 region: CASSLDGSREQYF. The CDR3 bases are TGTGCCAGCAGCTTAGACGGGAGTAGAGAGCAGTACTTC.

CDR3 nucleotide sequence: TGTGCCAGCAGTGTTGGTATGCGGGGGACAAAGGTGGAAAAACTGTTTTTT. It specifies CASSVGMRGTKVEKLFF. The chain combines TRBV2 with TRBJ1-4; tentative D call: TRBD1 (6 bases). Looked up from germline, CDR1 is SNHLY and CDR2 is FYNNEI. CDR3 length equals 17 residues. V gave up 4 bases and J gave up 8 bases, with 23 bases separating them.